Sequencing of this T cell receptor beta chain was carried out in a study of cytomegalovirus exposure and HLA in healthy donors. Per germline, CDR1 LNHDA and CDR2 SQIVND (reference sequence). The CDR3 runs to 15 residues. The germline V and J ends were trimmed by 4 bases and 3 bases, with 15 bases remaining between them. Primers: 60 Vbeta forward and 13 Jbeta reverse. The repertoire was sequenced with immunoSEQ multiplex PCR; TCRdb's copy has only in-frame clones and lacks some. The sample has approximately 170,000 clones, more than 80% seen once; the top ten hold approximately 0.8%. The clonotype originates from a woman younger than 35 in good health and CMV-seronegative. The chain links TRBV19 to TRBJ1-2; D might be TRBD1 (5 bases). The material sequenced was PBMCs. CDR3 in amino acids: CASSKVGLGDYGYTF. The CDR3 DNA reads TGTGCCAGTAGTAAGGTAGGGTTAGGGGACTATGGCTACACCTTC. Full variable domain (remainder filled in from reference TRBV19 and TRBJ1-2): DGGITQSPKYLFRKEGQNVTLSCEQNLNHDAMYWYRQDPGQGLRLIYYSQIVNDFQKGDIAEGYSVSREKKESFPLTVTSAQKNPTAFYLCASSKVGLGDYGYTFGSGTRLTVV.